One and the same sample provided the 31 T cell receptor beta chains below, sequenced in a study of shared clonotypes between healthy human individuals. TCRdb's table, derived via immunoSEQ multiplex PCR, lists solely in-frame clones and lacks some. The sample lists 550,000 to 800,000 clones, 74% occurring once. The material sequenced was memory CD4+ T cells sorted from blood. As to subset: CD45RA-negative fraction. The receptors were gathered from a woman in her twenties or thirties in good health.

V gene TRBV5-1 combines with J gene TRBJ2-7; no firm D call. V was clipped by 4 bases and J by 4 bases, with 12 bases between them. Germline V lookup: CDR1 SGHRS, CDR2 YFSETQ. The CDR3 is 13 residues long. The CDR3 nucleotides are TGCGCCAGCAGCCAATGGGAAGGTTACGAGCAGTACTTC. Encoded protein: CASSQWEGYEQYF.

The rearrangement joins TRBV5-1 to TRBJ2-1, with D possibly being TRBD2 (6 bases). Germline V lookup: CDR1 SGHRS, CDR2 YFSETQ. Trimming pared 1 base from V and 2 bases from J, leaving 10 bases between. The CDR3 loop spans 15 amino acids. CDR3 bases: TGCGCCAGCAGCTTGTCGGGGGACCCCTACAATGAGCAGTTCTTC. Translated: CASSLSGDPYNEQFF.

This clone was detected a few times. The chain has TRBV27 and TRBJ2-7, with 7 bases fitting TRBD1. J lost 3 bases, V lost 5 bases, and 10 bases had no gene match. There are 15 residues in the CDR3. Germline lookup yields CDR1 MNHEY and CDR2 SMNVEV (reference sequence). CDR3 bases: TGTGCCAGCAGTCGATTGGGGACAGCGAGCTACGAGCAGTACTTC. Translating gives CASSRLGTASYEQYF.

This chain uses TRBV7-3 with TRBJ1-2, with D possibly matching TRBD1 (5 bases). The CDR3 spans 15 residues. Germline CDR1 and CDR2: SGHTA and FQGTGA. V was clipped by 5 bases and J by 6 bases, with 19 bases between them. CDR3 coding DNA: TGTGCCAGCAGCCCCTATCAAGTGGGCAGGGATGGCTACACCTTC. Encoded protein: CASSPYQVGRDGYTF.

This clone is a singleton in its sample. The chain links TRBV6-1 to TRBJ2-1; tentatively, D is TRBD2 (6 bases). Germline lookup yields CDR1 MNHNS and CDR2 SASEGT. Between the trimmed V and J ends, which lost 4 bases and 7 bases, there was a span of 17 bases. The CDR3 loop spans 15 amino acids. The CDR3 DNA follows: TGTGCCAGCAGTGTAGGACTAACCGAGGTTAATGAGCAGTTCTTC. Protein sequence: CASSVGLTEVNEQFF.

This chain connects TRBV11-2 to TRBJ2-1; 7 bases fit TRBD1. The CDR3 is 13 residues long. Germline V gives CDR1 SGHAT, CDR2 FQNNGV. V shed 8 bases, J shed 5 bases, and the junction held 6 bases outside the gene matches. This chain's CDR3 is CASGLGQNNEQFF. Here the CDR3 DNA reads TGTGCCAGCGGATTGGGACAGAACAATGAGCAGTTCTTC. The variable domain in full, with the rest retrieved from reference TRBV11-2 and TRBJ2-1, is EAGVAQSPRYKIIEKRQSVAFWCNPISGHATLYWYQQILGQGPKLLIQFQNNGVVDDSQLPKDRFSAERLKGVDSTLKIQPAKLEDSAVYLCASGLGQNNEQFFGPGTRLTVL.

This rearrangement joins TRBV6-5 to TRBJ2-1; D is perhaps TRBD2 (5 bases). The ends were cut back, 7 bases at V and 6 bases at J, with 13 bases in the middle. Germline CDR1 reads MNHEY; CDR2 reads SVGAGI. The CDR3 spans 13 residues. Here the CDR3 DNA reads TGTGCCAGCACCAAGCCAGGAGGCAATGAGCAGTTCTTC. Protein: CASTKPGGNEQFF.

The chain is built from TRBV4-1 and TRBJ2-1; 10 bases match TRBD2. The CDR3 length is 15 residues. Germline lookup yields CDR1 MGHRA and CDR2 YSYEKL. J gave up 7 bases and V 6 bases, and 9 bases lay outside the gene matches. The CDR3 bases are TGCGCCAGCAGAGGGCTAGCGGGAGATTTGAATGAGCAGTTCTTC. It translates to CASRGLAGDLNEQFF.

The V and J genes are TRBV5-1 and TRBJ2-1; 8 bases agree with TRBD2. The CDR3 runs 13 residues. With 4 bases clipped from V and 15 bases from J, the junction kept 12 bases outside the gene matches. CDR1 and CDR2 (germline): SGHRS, YFSETQ. The CDR3 region has the DNA TGCGCCAGCAGCCCACTAGCGGCCCCCAAGGCGTTCTTC. Residues: CASSPLAAPKAFF.

CDR3 nucleotide sequence: TGTGCCAGCAGCTTAGCGTCGGGGCCAGAAACTGAAGCTTTCTTT. Translation gives CASSLASGPETEAFF. The chain combines TRBV7-9 with TRBJ1-1; tentative D call: TRBD1 (5 bases). Germline V lookup: CDR1 SEHNR, CDR2 FQNEAQ (reference sequence). V was trimmed by 0 bases and J by 5 bases, leaving 13 bases between them. The CDR3 runs 15 residues.

V is TRBV30 and J is TRBJ2-1, with D tentatively TRBD1 (5 bases). CDR1 and CDR2 (germline): GTSNPN, SVGIG (reference sequence). CDR3 size: 14 residues. Trimming pared 0 bases from V and 15 bases from J, leaving 21 bases between. CDR3: CAWSVPLQGTYRFF. The CDR3 DNA sequence: TGTGCCTGGAGTGTTCCCCTCCAGGGAACCTATCGGTTCTTC. Variable domain in full (rest from reference TRBV30 and TRBJ2-1): SQTIHQWPATLVQPVGSPLSLECTVEGTSNPNLYWYRQAAGRGLQLLFYSVGIGQISSEVPQNLSASRPQDRQFILSSKKLLLSDSGFYLCAWSVPLQGTYRFFGPGTRLTVL.

The chain uses TRBV2 and TRBJ2-1; D gene ambiguous. Germline V lookup: CDR1 SNHLY, CDR2 FYNNEI. Trimming shortened V by 4 bases and J by 0 bases, and 10 bases separated the two germline ends. The CDR3 spans 15 residues. The CDR3 DNA is TGTGCCAGCAGTGCTCTATCGGACTCCTACAATGAGCAGTTCTTC. It specifies CASSALSDSYNEQFF.

J is TRBJ1-1 and V is TRBV11-2; D gene unclear. V lost 5 bases and J 4 bases, leaving 5 bases between the germline ends. The germline V gene has CDR1 SGHAT and CDR2 FQNNGV. This CDR3 is built from 11 residues. CDR3 DNA sequence: TGTGCCAGCAGCCCCAGCACTGAAGCTTTCTTT. This encodes CASSPSTEAFF.

The CDR3 loop reads CASSIESGNTIYF. CDR3 in DNA: TGTGCCAGTAGTATAGAATCTGGAAACACCATATATTTT. This rearrangement joins TRBV19 to TRBJ1-3; no definite D call. The CDR3 runs 13 residues. V was pared by 0 bases and J by 1 base, with 1 base between. CDR1 LNHDA and CDR2 SQIVND come from the germline V gene (reference sequence).

The V and J genes are TRBV10-3 and TRBJ1-3; D is unresolved. Germline V gene lookup returns CDR1 ENHRY and CDR2 SYGVKD. The CDR3 sequence is 13 residues long. V dropped 7 bases and J dropped 8 bases, with 15 bases sitting between them. The CDR3 DNA reads as TGTGCCATCAAGGGCAGCCAGTGGGACACCATATATTTT. It codes for CAIKGSQWDTIYF.

This clone was seen a handful of times. The chain recombines TRBV7-3 with TRBJ2-6; maybe TRBD1 (5 bases). V was pared by 5 bases and J by 2 bases, with 10 bases between. CDR3 length: 15 amino acids. Germline V gene sequence: CDR1 SGHTA, CDR2 FQGTGA. The CDR3 nucleotides are TGTGCCAGCAGCGCAGACAGTACTGGGGCCAACGTCCTGACTTTC. This encodes CASSADSTGANVLTF.

For this clone: The sample has other DNA sequences that encode this CDR3 too. The rearrangement joins TRBV15 to TRBJ2-6, with D perhaps given as TRBD1 or TRBD2 (5 bases each). Germline V CDR1 and CDR2: LNHNV, YYDKDF (reference sequence). CDR3 size: 15 residues. Trimming took 5 bases from V and 1 from J, leaving 9 bases between them. CDR3 amino acids: CATSGGRSGANVLTF. CDR3 in DNA: TGTGCCACCAGCGGGGGTCGATCTGGGGCCAACGTCCTGACTTTC. The variable domain in full, with the rest retrieved from reference TRBV15 and TRBJ2-6, is DAMVIQNPRYQVTQFGKPVTLSCSQTLNHNVMYWYQQKSSQAPKLLFHYYDKDFNNEADTPDNFQSRRPNTSFCFLDIRSPGLGDTAMYLCATSGGRSGANVLTFGAGSRLTVL.

The gene calls are TRBV9 and TRBJ2-5, with D tentatively TRBD1 or TRBD2 (5 bases each). The CDR3 runs 13 residues. The germline gives CDR1 SGDLS, CDR2 YYNGEE. V lost 4 bases, J lost 4 bases, and 11 bases lay in between. CDR3 sequence: CASSFAGGETQYF. DNA for the CDR3: TGTGCCAGCAGCTTCGCTGGGGGAGAGACCCAGTACTTC.

The chain links TRBV27 to TRBJ1-5; D is uncertain. CDR3 size: 15 residues. V lost 6 bases and J lost 4, with 16 bases in between. CDR1 MNHEY and CDR2 SMNVEV come from the germline V gene (reference sequence). CDR3 coding DNA: TGTGCCAGCAGACGAACCCTTACCCCTAATCAGCCCCAGCATTTT. Protein product: CASRRTLTPNQPQHF.

J is TRBJ2-1 and V is TRBV27, with D hard to call. Trimming pared 2 bases from V and 9 bases from J, leaving 8 bases between. The CDR3 extends over 12 amino acids. The germline V gene has CDR1 MNHEY and CDR2 SMNVEV (reference sequence). This chain's CDR3 is CASSLTAGEQFF. CDR3 bases: TGTGCCAGCAGTTTAACGGCCGGTGAGCAGTTCTTC.

V gene TRBV7-2 combines with J gene TRBJ1-5; a possible D gene is TRBD1 (6 bases). The ends were cut back, 5 bases at V and 5 bases at J, with 10 bases in the middle. The CDR3 extends over 13 amino acids. Looked up from germline, CDR1 is SGHTA and CDR2 is FQGNSA. CDR3 region: CASSLYRDQPQHF. The CDR3 DNA is TGTGCCAGCAGCCTTTACAGGGATCAGCCCCAGCATTTT. Variable domain in full (rest from reference TRBV7-2 and TRBJ1-5): GAGVSQSPSNKVTEKGKDVELRCDPISGHTALYWYRQSLGQGLEFLIYFQGNSAPDKSGLPSDRFSAERTGGSVSTLTIQRTQQEDSAVYLCASSLYRDQPQHFGDGTRLSIL.

The rearrangement uses TRBV11-2 and TRBJ1-1; possible D gene TRBD1, 5 bases. CDR1 is SGHAT, CDR2 FQNNGV, per germline. The CDR3 is 14 residues long. Between the trimmed V and J ends, which lost 2 bases and 1 base, there was a span of 8 bases. The DNA of the CDR3 is TGTGCCAGCAGCTTACGGGGGGGGAACACTGAAGCTTTCTTT. This translates into CASSLRGGNTEAFF.

The rearrangement uses TRBV18 and TRBJ2-5; D ambiguous. V shed 3 bases and J shed 4 bases, with 6 bases lying between them. The germline V gene encodes CDR1 KGHSH and CDR2 LQKENI. The CDR3 is 12 residues long. CDR3 nucleotides: TGTGCCAGCTCACCTTACACAGAGACCCAGTACTTC. This encodes CASSPYTETQYF.

DNA for the CDR3: TGTGCCAGCAGAACTGACAGCCAAAACTACGAGCAGTACTTC. Residues: CASRTDSQNYEQYF. The chain carries TRBV2 and TRBJ2-7, with a weak D call TRBD1 (5 bases). Germline assignment: CDR1 SNHLY and CDR2 FYNNEI. The CDR3 loop spans 14 amino acids. The V gene lost 6 bases and the J gene lost 3 bases, with 15 bases spanning the gap. The entire variable domain, with the rest obtained from reference TRBV2 and TRBJ2-7, is as follows: EPEVTQTPSHQVTQMGQEVILRCVPISNHLYFYWYRQILGQKVEFLVSFYNNEISEKSEIFDDQFSVERPDGSNFTLKIRSTKLEDSAMYFCASRTDSQNYEQYFGPGTRLTVT.

As to this clone: A much larger clone sits a single nucleotide away, making a read error possible. The same CDR3 arises from other DNA sequences in this sample as well. The chain links TRBV6-5 to TRBJ1-2; 7 nucleotides agree with TRBD1. In germline, CDR1 is MNHEY, CDR2 SVGAGI. This CDR3 is 15 amino acids long. The V and J ends lost 6 bases and 5 bases, in that order; junction bases with no gene match: 12. The CDR3 DNA sequence: TGTGCCAGCAGCCGGACAGGCTTCAATAATTATGGCTACACCTTC. Its protein product is CASSRTGFNNYGYTF.

The chain combines TRBV5-1 with TRBJ1-4; no clear D gene. The CDR3 has 14 amino acids. Trimming cost V 2 bases and J 0 bases, with 5 bases left between them. Germline CDR1 is SGHRS and CDR2 is YFSETQ. The DNA for the CDR3 is TGCGCCAGCAGCTTCGGGGCAACTAATGAAAAACTGTTTTTT. This encodes CASSFGATNEKLFF.

V and J are TRBV4-1 and TRBJ2-3; 11 nucleotides match TRBD1. Looked up from germline, CDR1 is MGHRA and CDR2 is YSYEKL. With 4 bases clipped from V and 6 bases from J, the junction kept 21 bases outside the gene matches. This CDR3 region has 20 residues. The CDR3 loop is CASSRLPGTGGKALRDTQYF. The CDR3 DNA follows: TGCGCCAGCAGCCGACTACCCGGGACAGGGGGTAAGGCCCTTAGGGATACGCAGTATTTT.

This chain joins TRBV14 and TRBJ1-1; D is undetermined. With 4 bases removed from V and 0 bases from J, the gap between germline ends came to 9 bases. The CDR3 consists of 14 residues. In germline, CDR1 is SGHDN, CDR2 FVKESK. CDR3 sequence: CASSRHTMNTEAFF. Here the CDR3 DNA reads TGTGCCAGCAGCCGACACACCATGAACACTGAAGCTTTCTTT.

The table lists this clone with many counts. The identical CDR3 is also encoded by other nucleotide sequences in the sample. The chain recombines TRBV28 with TRBJ2-7, with a possible D match to TRBD2 (6 bases). V was shortened by 6 bases and J by 3 bases, with 12 bases between the two germline ends. The germline V gene has CDR1 MDHEN and CDR2 SYDVKM. This CDR3 is 13 amino acids long. In DNA, the CDR3 is TGTGCCAGCAGCCCCGCGCGGGGCTACGAGCAGTACTTC. It is translated as CASSPARGYEQYF. The full variable domain, rest sourced from reference TRBV28 and TRBJ2-7, is DVKVTQSSRYLVKRTGEKVFLECVQDMDHENMFWYRQDPGLGLRLIYFSYDVKMKEKGDIPEGYSVSREKKERFSLILESASTNQTSMYLCASSPARGYEQYFGPGTRLTVT.

J is TRBJ2-2 and V is TRBV28; 10 bases align to TRBD1. Germline V gives CDR1 MDHEN, CDR2 SYDVKM. The V gene end was trimmed by 3 bases and the J gene end by 0 bases; junction bases not matched to a gene: 13. CDR3 size: 20 residues. In nucleotides, the CDR3 is TGTGCCAGCAGTTTCGCCGGGACAGGGGTCGCGGTGACGAACACCGGGGAGCTGTTTTTT. Translation gives CASSFAGTGVAVTNTGELFF.

The chain recombines TRBV27 with TRBJ1-5; D is unresolved. Trimming left V 3 bases short and J 1 base short, with 16 bases between. Germline CDR1 reads MNHEY; CDR2 reads SMNVEV (reference sequence). The CDR3 contains 17 residues. CDR3 nucleotides: TGTGCCAGCAGTTTGCGAGACCCTTTAATGAGCAATCAGCCCCAGCATTTT. Its translation is CASSLRDPLMSNQPQHF.